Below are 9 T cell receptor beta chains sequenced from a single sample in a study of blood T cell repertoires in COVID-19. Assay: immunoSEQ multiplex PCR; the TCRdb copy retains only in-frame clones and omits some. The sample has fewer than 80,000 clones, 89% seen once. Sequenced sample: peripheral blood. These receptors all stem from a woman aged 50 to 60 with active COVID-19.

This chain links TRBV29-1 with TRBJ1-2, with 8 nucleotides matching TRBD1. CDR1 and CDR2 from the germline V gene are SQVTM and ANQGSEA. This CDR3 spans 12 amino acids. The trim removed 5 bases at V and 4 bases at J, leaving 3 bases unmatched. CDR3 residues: CSVHGQGYGYTF. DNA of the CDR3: TGCAGCGTTCACGGACAGGGCTATGGCTACACCTTC.

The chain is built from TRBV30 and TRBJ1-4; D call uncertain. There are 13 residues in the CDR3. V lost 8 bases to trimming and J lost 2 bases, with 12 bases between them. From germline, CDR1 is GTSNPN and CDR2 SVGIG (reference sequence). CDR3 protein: CAGQVGTNEKLFF. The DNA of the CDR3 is TGTGCCGGTCAGGTGGGCACTAATGAAAAACTGTTTTTT. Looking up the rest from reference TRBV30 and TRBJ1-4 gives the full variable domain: SQTIHQWPATLVQPVGSPLSLECTVEGTSNPNLYWYRQAAGRGLQLLFYSVGIGQISSEVPQNLSASRPQDRQFILSSKKLLLSDSGFYLCAGQVGTNEKLFFGSGTQLSVL.

This chain's CDR3 is CASSTGTASYEQYF. CDR3 DNA sequence: TGTGCCAGCAGTACCGGGACAGCCTCCTACGAGCAGTACTTC. The rearrangement links TRBV2 to TRBJ2-7; 7 bases are a match to TRBD1. Germline loops: CDR1 SNHLY, CDR2 FYNNEI. This CDR3 spans 14 amino acids. V shed 5 bases, J shed 0 bases, and the junction held 4 bases outside the gene matches. The full variable domain, its missing parts supplied by reference TRBV2 and TRBJ2-7, is EPEVTQTPSHQVTQMGQEVILRCVPISNHLYFYWYRQILGQKVEFLVSFYNNEISEKSEIFDDQFSVERPDGSNFTLKIRSTKLEDSAMYFCASSTGTASYEQYFGPGTRLTVT.

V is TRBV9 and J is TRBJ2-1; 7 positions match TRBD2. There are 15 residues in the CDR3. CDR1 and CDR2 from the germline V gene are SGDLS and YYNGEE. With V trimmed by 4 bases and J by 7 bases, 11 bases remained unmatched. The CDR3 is CASSIESGVGNEQFF. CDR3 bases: TGTGCCAGCAGCATCGAAAGCGGGGTTGGGAATGAGCAGTTCTTC.

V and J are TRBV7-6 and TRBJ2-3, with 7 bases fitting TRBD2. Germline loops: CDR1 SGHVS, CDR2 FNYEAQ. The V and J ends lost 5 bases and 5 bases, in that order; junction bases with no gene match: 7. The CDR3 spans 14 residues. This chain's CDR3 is CASSRRPGGDTQYF. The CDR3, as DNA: TGTGCCAGCAGCAGAAGGCCGGGAGGAGATACGCAGTATTTT.

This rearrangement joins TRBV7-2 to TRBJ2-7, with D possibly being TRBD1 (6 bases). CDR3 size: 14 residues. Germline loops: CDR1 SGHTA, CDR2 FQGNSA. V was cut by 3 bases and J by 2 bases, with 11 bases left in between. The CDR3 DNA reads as TGTGCCAGCAGCTTGACGACAGGTACCTACGAGCAGTACTTC. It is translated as CASSLTTGTYEQYF.

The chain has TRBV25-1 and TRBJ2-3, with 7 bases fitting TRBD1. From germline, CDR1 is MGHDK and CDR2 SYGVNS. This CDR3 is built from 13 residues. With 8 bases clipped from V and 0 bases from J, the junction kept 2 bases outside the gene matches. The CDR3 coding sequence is TGTGCCAGCCGGGGACAGAGCACAGATACGCAGTATTTT. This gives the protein CASRGQSTDTQYF. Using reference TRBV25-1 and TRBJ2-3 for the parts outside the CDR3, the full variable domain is EADIYQTPRYLVIGTGKKITLECSQTMGHDKMYWYQQDPGMELHLIHYSYGVNSTEKGDLSSESTVSRIRTEHFPLTLESARPSHTSQYLCASRGQSTDTQYFGPGTRLTVL.

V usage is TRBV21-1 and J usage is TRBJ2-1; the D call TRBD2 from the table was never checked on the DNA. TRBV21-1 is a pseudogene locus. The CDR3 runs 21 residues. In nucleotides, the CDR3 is TGTGCCAGCAGCAAAGTGGAATTGAGACCTAGCGGGAGAGGAATTTACAATGAGCAGTTCTTC. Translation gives CASSKVELRPSGRGIYNEQFF.

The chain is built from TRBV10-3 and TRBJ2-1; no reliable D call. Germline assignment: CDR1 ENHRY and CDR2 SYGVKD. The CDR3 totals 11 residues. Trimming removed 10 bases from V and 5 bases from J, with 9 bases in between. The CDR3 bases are TGTGCCACCGCGCGAGACAATGAGCAGTTCTTC. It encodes CATARDNEQFF.